This is a list of T cell receptor beta chains from one sample in a study of technical replicates of blood from a handful of donors. Sequenced by immunoSEQ multiplex PCR; TCRdb stores in-frame clones only, minus some. In the table there are fewer than 70,000 clones, 86% of which are singletons. Material for sequencing was PBMCs. The receptors originated from a human donor in good health. Some clones in this sample may be carry-over from other donors' samples. Each CDR3 is given with its conserved first and last residue. The D gene is left open where the match is weak. Not every row has a clone size; where given, it reads once, few, many or a size class.

-,TRBV7-2,-,TRBJ2-2,CASSPEATNTGELFF,TGTGCCAGCAGCCCGGAGGCAACGAACACCGGGGAGCTGTTTTTT
TRBD2,TRBV27,-,TRBJ2-2,CASSFGLAANTGELFF,TGTGCCAGCAGTTTTGGACTAGCGGCGAACACCGGGGAGCTGTTTTTT
TRBD2,TRBV19,-,TRBJ2-5,CASSHNRGGFESVETQYF,TGTGCCAGTAGTCATAACCGGGGAGGGTTCGAGTCAGTAGAGACCCAGTACTTC
-,TRBV9,-,TRBJ2-3,CASSGGSTDTQYF,TGTGCCAGCAGCGGCGGGAGCACAGATACGCAGTATTTT
-,TRBV30,-,TRBJ1-6,CAWSGKSTYNSPLHF,TGTGCCTGGAGTGGAAAGTCTACCTATAATTCACCCCTCCACTTT
-,TRBV6-1,-,TRBJ1-2,CASSGLDYGYTF,TGTGCCAGCAGTGGGCTCGACTATGGCTACACCTTC
-,TRBV11-2,-,TRBJ2-5,CASSLFNVGVKTQYF,TGTGCCAGCAGCTTATTTAATGTCGGGGTTAAGACCCAGTACTTC
-,TRBV29-1,-,TRBJ2-1,CSVELVYNEQFF,TGCAGCGTTGAGCTAGTCTACAATGAGCAGTTCTTC
TRBD1,TRBV27,once,TRBJ2-1,CASSSQGAREQFF,TGTGCCAGCAGTTCACAGGGGGCGCGAGAGCAGTTCTTC
-,TRBV7-2,-,TRBJ2-2,CASSLARENTGELFF,TGTGCCAGCAGCTTAGCGCGGGAGAACACCGGGGAGCTGTTTTTT
-,TRBV11-2,-,TRBJ1-6,CASSFGQNNSPLHF,TGTGCCAGCAGCTTCGGACAGAATAATTCACCCCTCCACTTT
-,TRBV25-1,-,TRBJ2-7,CASSERQGGPYEQYF,TGTGCCAGCAGTGAAAGACAGGGAGGCCCCTACGAGCAGTACTTC
-,TRBV2,-,TRBJ2-3,CASRDDSTDTQYF,TGTGCCAGCAGGGATGACAGTACAGATACGCAGTATTTT
TRBD1,TRBV6-5,-,TRBJ1-2,CASRWDSYHGYTF,TGTGCCAGCCGCTGGGACAGCTATCATGGCTACACCTTC
TRBD1,TRBV6-1,-,TRBJ1-4,CASSTGQGLREKLFF,TGTGCCAGCAGTACTGGACAGGGATTGCGTGAAAAACTGTTTTTT
TRBD2,TRBV4-1,-,TRBJ2-5,CASSQIAGVETQYF,TGCGCCAGCAGCCAAATAGCGGGAGTTGAGACCCAGTACTTC
-,TRBV6-5,-,TRBJ1-6,CASTKTGGGAAPLHF,TGTGCCAGCACAAAAACGGGGGGGGGCGCGGCACCCCTCCACTTT
-,TRBV13,-,TRBJ1-1,CASSLVGASDTEAFF,TGTGCCAGCAGCTTAGTTGGGGCGTCGGACACTGAAGCTTTCTTT
-,TRBV5-4,-,TRBJ2-2,CASSWSGGVSTGELFF,TGTGCCAGCAGCTGGTCCGGAGGGGTTTCCACCGGGGAGCTGTTTTTT
-,TRBV5-1,-,TRBJ2-5,CASSSLATGETQYF,TGCGCCAGCAGCTCTCTAGCGACGGGAGAGACCCAGTACTTC
-,TRBV6-4,-,TRBJ1-1,CASSDPSLYTSFYAEAFF,TGTGCCAGCAGTGACCCCTCCCTTTATACCTCTTTCTATGCTGAAGCTTTCTTT
TRBD1,TRBV11-3,few,TRBJ1-1,CASSQTGRRNTEAFF,TGTGCCAGCAGCCAGACAGGGAGACGGAACACTGAAGCTTTCTTT
-,TRBV19,-,TRBJ1-1,CASSIGGGTEAFF,TGTGCCAGTAGTATTGGCGGGGGCACTGAAGCTTTCTTT
TRBD2,TRBV7-2,-,TRBJ2-5,CASSKRTGGRETQYF,TGTGCCAGCAGCAAGCGGACGGGGGGGCGGGAGACCCAGTACTTC
-,TRBV5-6,once,TRBJ1-2,CASSLRAGNYGYTF,TGTGCCAGCAGCTTGCGGGCAGGGAACTATGGCTACACCTTC
TRBD1,TRBV25-1,-,TRBJ1-4,CASSQTGALGEKLFF,TGTGCCAGCAGCCAAACAGGGGCCTTAGGTGAAAAACTGTTTTTT
-,TRBV27,-,TRBJ1-5,CASSLEANQPQHF,TGTGCCAGCAGTTTAGAAGCAAATCAGCCCCAGCATTTT
-,TRBV7-2,once,TRBJ1-1,CASSLTWGGAFF,TGTGCCAGCAGCCTTACGTGGGGGGGAGCTTTCTTT
-,TRBV9,-,TRBJ2-1,CASSLSGESGYGEQFF,TGTGCCAGCAGCTTATCCGGTGAGAGCGGGTACGGTGAGCAGTTCTTC
-,TRBV13,once,TRBJ2-3,CASSAVRGFTGTDTQYF,TGTGCCAGCAGCGCCGTCAGGGGCTTTACTGGCACAGATACGCAGTATTTT
-,TRBV27,-,TRBJ2-3,CASSHLGGSTDTQYF,TGTGCCAGCAGCCACCTGGGAGGTAGCACAGATACGCAGTATTTT
-,TRBV5-1,-,TRBJ2-7,CASSEALGEQYF,TGCGCCAGCAGCGAAGCTCTAGGAGAGCAGTACTTC